The clone carrying this T cell receptor (beta chain) was observed a few times. Its antigen remains unidentified. Between the trimmed V and J ends, which lost 3 bases and 1 base, there was a span of 6 bases. CDR1 and CDR2 (germline): LGHNA, YNFKEQ. This CDR3 is built from 13 residues. This sample is part of a study of blood T cells in healthy people across ages. Together with a sample-barcoded 5' primer, a J-beta primer mix was included in a second PCR lasting roughly 6 to 12 cycles. TCRdb reprocessed the 5' RACE reads with MiXCR, giving one entry per CDR3 protein. The sample lists approximately 1.5 million distinct CDR3 sequences; around 40% were seen once. Study results and limitations: Per million T cells, the diversity of TCR beta decreased roughly linearly as age advanced. The CMV status of each donor remained undetermined, and this could have confounded shifts in expanded clonotypes.

Material: blood. The V gene is TRBV4-2, the J gene TRBJ1-1, with unresolved D. The origin of this receptor is a woman younger than 35 in good health. CDR3 loop: CASSHAWNTEAFF. The CDR3 DNA is TGTGCCAGCAGCCACGCATGGAACACTGAAGCTTTCTTT.